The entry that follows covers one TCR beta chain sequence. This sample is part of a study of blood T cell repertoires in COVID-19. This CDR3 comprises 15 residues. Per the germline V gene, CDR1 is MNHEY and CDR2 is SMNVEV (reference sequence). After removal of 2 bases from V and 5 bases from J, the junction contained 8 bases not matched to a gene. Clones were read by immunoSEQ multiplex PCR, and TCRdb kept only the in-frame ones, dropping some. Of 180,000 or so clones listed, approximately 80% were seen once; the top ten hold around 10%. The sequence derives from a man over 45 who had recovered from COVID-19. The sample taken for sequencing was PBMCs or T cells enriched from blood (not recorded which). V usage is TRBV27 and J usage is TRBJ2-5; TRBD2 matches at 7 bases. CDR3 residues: CASSLVSAGRETQYF. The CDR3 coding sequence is TGTGCCAGCAGTTTAGTTTCAGCGGGGCGGGAGACCCAGTACTTC.